These 13 T cell receptor beta chains share one sample of origin, sequenced in a study of a mutant IDH1 vaccine in newly diagnosed glioma. Only in-frame clones appear in the TCRdb table, and some are missing; sequencing was by immunoSEQ multiplex PCR. The sample records about 51,000 clones, 65% to 80% being singletons. The time point: baseline, week 1 (first vaccination visit). Treatment specified: pre-vaccination baseline after standard-of-care therapy. This specimen was PBMCs, taken from a glioma patient treated with radiotherapy, temozolomide or both. The origin of the receptors is a woman in her 40s with glioma.

This clone was detected only a few times. The rearrangement links TRBV5-6 to TRBJ1-1, with D unresolved. The CDR3 is made up of 14 amino acids. Between the trimmed V and J ends, which lost 4 bases and 9 bases, there was a span of 19 bases. Germline V lookup: CDR1 SGHDT, CDR2 YYEEEE. The CDR3 DNA is TGTGCCAGCAGCACCCTTAGGAGTTTGCGACAAGCTTTCTTT. It translates to CASSTLRSLRQAFF.

Only a few counts were recorded for this clone. The rearrangement links TRBV15 to TRBJ1-1; D unclear. The CDR3 is 12 amino acids. The V gene's germline CDR1 is LNHNV and CDR2 YYDKDF (reference sequence). Between the trimmed V and J ends, which lost 1 base and 3 bases, there was a span of 3 bases. The CDR3 bases are TGTGCCACCAGCAGAGGGTACACTGAAGCTTTCTTT. Its protein product is CATSRGYTEAFF.

The chain employs TRBV2 and TRBJ2-7; 9 bases agree with TRBD1. Losses at the gene ends were 10 bases for V and 5 bases for J; bases not matched to a gene: 9. CDR3 length equals 13 residues. Germline-derived CDR1 and CDR2 are SNHLY and FYNNEI. This CDR3 is CATLRTGADEQYF. CDR3 nucleotides: TGTGCCACCCTCCGGACAGGGGCGGACGAGCAGTACTTC.

The chain joins TRBV30 to TRBJ2-3, with TRBD2 matching 10 bases. Germline loops: CDR1 GTSNPN, CDR2 SVGIG (reference sequence). This CDR3 is 16 amino acids long. The V gene end was trimmed by 3 bases and the J gene end by 3 bases; junction bases not matched to a gene: 9. The CDR3 reads CAWSVQSGGATDTQYF. The CDR3, as DNA: TGTGCCTGGAGCGTCCAGAGCGGGGGGGCAACAGATACGCAGTATTTT.

V and J are TRBV6-1 and TRBJ1-2; 7 positions match TRBD1. Per germline, CDR1 MNHNS and CDR2 SASEGT. V dropped 1 base and J dropped 4; count of bases not matched to a gene: 9. The length of the CDR3 is 16 residues. DNA for the CDR3: TGTGCCAGCAGTGAAGGTCGACAGGGCCTGACCTATGGCTACACCTTC. Translating it yields CASSEGRQGLTYGYTF.

The chain is built from TRBV14 and TRBJ1-2; a possible D gene is TRBD1 (6 bases). This CDR3 spans 15 amino acids. Germline CDR1 SGHDN, CDR2 FVKESK. Trimming pared 0 bases from V and 3 bases from J, leaving 11 bases between. In nucleotides, the CDR3 is TGTGCCAGCAGCCAAGATATCGCAGGGGACTATGGCTACACCTTC. This encodes CASSQDIAGDYGYTF.

V usage is TRBV6-5 and J usage is TRBJ1-2, with 8 positions matching TRBD1. Germline CDR1 MNHEY, CDR2 SVGAGI. Losses at the gene ends were 0 bases for V and 4 bases for J; bases not matched to a gene: 4. The CDR3 totals 15 residues. The CDR3 protein is CASSYSGTGAYGYTF. The CDR3 nucleotides read TGTGCCAGCAGTTACTCGGGGACAGGAGCCTATGGCTACACCTTC.

The chain employs TRBV11-2 and TRBJ2-2; 11 bases agree with TRBD2. This CDR3 has 15 residues. V lost 5 bases to trimming and J lost 7 bases; unmatched junction nucleotides: 6. Germline V gene data show CDR1 as SGHAT and CDR2 as FQNNGV. The CDR3 loop reads CASSASGGQHGELFF. In DNA form, the CDR3 reads TGTGCCAGCAGCGCTAGCGGGGGGCAGCACGGGGAGCTGTTTTTT.

DNA for the CDR3: TGTGCCAGCAGCAAAACGGGACTAGGCACAGATACGCAGTATTTT. Translated, it gives CASSKTGLGTDTQYF. V gene TRBV9 combines with J gene TRBJ2-3; TRBD2 aligns across 8 bases. CDR1 is SGDLS, CDR2 YYNGEE, per germline. V shed 4 bases, J shed 1 base, and the junction held 5 bases outside the gene matches. The CDR3 covers 15 residues.

This CDR3 reads CATSRATDGQETQYF. The CDR3 DNA reads as TGTGCCACCAGCAGAGCCACGGACGGGCAAGAGACCCAGTACTTC. The V gene is TRBV15, the J gene TRBJ2-5, with no clear D. Germline CDR1 reads LNHNV; CDR2 reads YYDKDF (reference sequence). V shed 1 base and J shed 2 bases, with 11 bases lying between them. This CDR3 has 15 residues.

This clone was detected only once. The CDR3 DNA reads as TGTGCCAGCAGCACAGGACAGGGGGGATACGAGCAGTACTTC. Its translation: CASSTGQGGYEQYF. This chain connects TRBV5-4 to TRBJ2-7; 10 bases fit TRBD1. This CDR3 is built from 14 residues. Trimming took 4 bases from V and 4 from J; bases not matched to a gene: 5. Germline CDR1 and CDR2: SGHNT and YYREEE (reference sequence). Complete variable domain (other parts from reference TRBV5-4 and TRBJ2-7): ETGVTQSPTHLIKTRGQQVTLRCSSQSGHNTVSWYQQALGQGPQFIFQYYREEENGRGNFPPRFSGLQFPNYSSELNVNALELDDSALYLCASSTGQGGYEQYFGPGTRLTVT.

This chain joins TRBV12-5 and TRBJ1-1, with D possibly being TRBD1 (5 bases). V lost 5 bases to trimming and J lost 0 bases, with 13 bases between them. The CDR3 consists of 15 residues. Looked up from germline, CDR1 is LGHNT and CDR2 is FRNRAP. The CDR3 DNA follows: TGTGCTAGTGGTCCCTTTCGGGGCTTGAACACTGAAGCTTTCTTT. It codes for CASGPFRGLNTEAFF. Complete variable domain (other parts from reference TRBV12-5 and TRBJ1-1): DARVTQTPRHKVTEMGQEVTMRCQPILGHNTVFWYRQTMMQGLELLAYFRNRAPLDDSGMPKDRFSAEMPDATLATLKIQPSEPRDSAVYFCASGPFRGLNTEAFFGQGTRLTVV.

The chain uses TRBV9 and TRBJ2-3; D tentatively fits TRBD1 or TRBD2 (6 bases each). Per germline, CDR1 SGDLS and CDR2 YYNGEE. The CDR3 extends over 16 amino acids. The ends were cut back, 0 bases at V and 3 bases at J, with 14 bases in the middle. CDR3 nucleotides: TGTGCCAGCAGCGTAGGACGGGGGCGGGGTACAGATACGCAGTATTTT. It yields the protein CASSVGRGRGTDTQYF.